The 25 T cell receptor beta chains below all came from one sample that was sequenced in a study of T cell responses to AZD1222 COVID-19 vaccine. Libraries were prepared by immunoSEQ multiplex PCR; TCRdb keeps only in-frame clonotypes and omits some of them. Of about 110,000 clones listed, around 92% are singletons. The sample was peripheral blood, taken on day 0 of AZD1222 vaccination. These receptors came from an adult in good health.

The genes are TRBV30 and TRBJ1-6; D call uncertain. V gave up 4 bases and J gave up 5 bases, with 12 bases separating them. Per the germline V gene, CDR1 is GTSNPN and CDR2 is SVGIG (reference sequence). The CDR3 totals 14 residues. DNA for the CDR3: TGTGCCTGGAATCGTGGCTTAAATAATTCACCCCTCCACTTT. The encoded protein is CAWNRGLNNSPLHF.

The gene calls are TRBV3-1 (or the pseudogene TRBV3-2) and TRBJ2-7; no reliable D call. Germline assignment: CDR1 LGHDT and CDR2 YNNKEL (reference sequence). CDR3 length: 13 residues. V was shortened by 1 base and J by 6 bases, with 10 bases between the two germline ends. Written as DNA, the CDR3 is TGTGCCAGCAGCCAAGCGGCGAACGGCGAGCAGTACTTC. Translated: CASSQAANGEQYF.

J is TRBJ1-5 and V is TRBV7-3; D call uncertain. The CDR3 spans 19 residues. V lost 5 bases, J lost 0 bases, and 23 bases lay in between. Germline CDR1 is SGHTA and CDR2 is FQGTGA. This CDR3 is CASSPPPGEVQDSNQPQHF. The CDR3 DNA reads TGTGCCAGCAGCCCCCCGCCGGGTGAGGTTCAGGATAGCAATCAGCCCCAGCATTTT.

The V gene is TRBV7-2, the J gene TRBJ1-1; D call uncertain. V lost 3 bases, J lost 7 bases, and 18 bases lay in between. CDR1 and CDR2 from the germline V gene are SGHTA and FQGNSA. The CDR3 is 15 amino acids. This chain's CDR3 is CASSLLGSRGSEAFF. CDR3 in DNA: TGTGCCAGCAGCTTGCTAGGAAGTCGAGGCAGTGAAGCTTTCTTT.

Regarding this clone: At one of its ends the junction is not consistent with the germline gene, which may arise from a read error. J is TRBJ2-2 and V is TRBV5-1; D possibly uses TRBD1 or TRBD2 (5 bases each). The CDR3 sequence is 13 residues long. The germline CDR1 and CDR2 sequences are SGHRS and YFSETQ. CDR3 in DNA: TGCGCCAGCAGCTTGGAGGAGGTTGGGGCGCTGTTTTTT. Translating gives CASSLEEVGALFF.

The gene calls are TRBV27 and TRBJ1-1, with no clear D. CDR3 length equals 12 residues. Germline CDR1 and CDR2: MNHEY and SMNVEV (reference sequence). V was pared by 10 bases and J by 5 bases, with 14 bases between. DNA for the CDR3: TGTGCCACCCCGCTAGAACAGACTGAAGCTTTCTTT. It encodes CATPLEQTEAFF.

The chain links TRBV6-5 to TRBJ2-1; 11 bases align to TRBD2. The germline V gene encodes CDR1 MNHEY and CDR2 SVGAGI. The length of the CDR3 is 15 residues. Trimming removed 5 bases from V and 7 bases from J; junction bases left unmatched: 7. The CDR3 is CASSLSSGRRNEQFF. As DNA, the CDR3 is TGTGCCAGCAGTCTCTCTAGCGGGAGGAGGAATGAGCAGTTCTTC.

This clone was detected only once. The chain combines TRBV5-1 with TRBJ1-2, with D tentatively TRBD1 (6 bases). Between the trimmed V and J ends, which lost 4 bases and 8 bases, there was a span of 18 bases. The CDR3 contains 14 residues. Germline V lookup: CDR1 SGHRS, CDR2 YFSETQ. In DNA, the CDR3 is TGCGCCAGCAGCCAGGACAGCCCCCGGGGAGGCTACACCTTC. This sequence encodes CASSQDSPRGGYTF.

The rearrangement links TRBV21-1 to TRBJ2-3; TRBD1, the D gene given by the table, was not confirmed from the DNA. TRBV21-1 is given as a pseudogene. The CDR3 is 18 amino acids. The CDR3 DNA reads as TGTGCCAGCAGCAAAGTCCCCTACCGACAGGGACCTGCGAAGACGCAGTATTTT. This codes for CASSKVPYRQGPAKTQYF.

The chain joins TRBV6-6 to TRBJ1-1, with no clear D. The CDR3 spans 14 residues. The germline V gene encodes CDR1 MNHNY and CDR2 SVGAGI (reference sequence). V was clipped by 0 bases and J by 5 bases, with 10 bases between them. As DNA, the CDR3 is TGTGCCAGCAGTTACTCGGAGGGTCAGACTGAAGCTTTCTTT. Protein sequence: CASSYSEGQTEAFF.

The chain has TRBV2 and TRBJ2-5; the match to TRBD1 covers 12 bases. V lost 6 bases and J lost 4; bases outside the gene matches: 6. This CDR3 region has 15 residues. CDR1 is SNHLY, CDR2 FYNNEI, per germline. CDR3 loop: CASRSGQGAGETQYF. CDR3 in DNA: TGTGCCAGCAGGTCGGGACAGGGGGCAGGAGAGACCCAGTACTTC.

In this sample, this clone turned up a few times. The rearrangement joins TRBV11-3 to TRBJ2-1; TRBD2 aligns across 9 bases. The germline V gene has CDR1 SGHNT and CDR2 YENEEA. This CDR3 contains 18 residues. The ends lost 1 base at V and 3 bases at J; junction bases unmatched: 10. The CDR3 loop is CASSLGTGSGGLYNEQFF. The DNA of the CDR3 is TGTGCCAGCAGCTTAGGGACGGGTAGCGGGGGACTCTACAATGAGCAGTTCTTC.

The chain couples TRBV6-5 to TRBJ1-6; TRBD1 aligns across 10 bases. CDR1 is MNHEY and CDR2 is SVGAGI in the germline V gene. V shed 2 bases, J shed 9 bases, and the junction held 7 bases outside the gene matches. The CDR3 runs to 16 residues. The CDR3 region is CASSYGQGEFSSPLHF. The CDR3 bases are TGTGCCAGCAGTTACGGACAGGGGGAATTTAGTTCACCCCTCCACTTT.

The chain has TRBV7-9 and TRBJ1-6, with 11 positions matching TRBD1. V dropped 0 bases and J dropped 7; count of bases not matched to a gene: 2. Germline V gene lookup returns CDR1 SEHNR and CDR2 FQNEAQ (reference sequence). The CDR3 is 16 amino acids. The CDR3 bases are TGTGCCAGCAGCTTAGCCCGGGACAGGGGGAATTCACCCCTCCACTTT. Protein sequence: CASSLARDRGNSPLHF.

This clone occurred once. The CDR3 protein is CASSPTTYEQYF. The CDR3 nucleotides read TGCGCCAGCAGTCCGACTACGTACGAGCAGTACTTC. This chain joins TRBV5-1 and TRBJ2-7; D is perhaps TRBD2 (5 bases). Trimming left V 5 bases short and J 4 bases short, with 10 bases between. Germline-derived CDR1 and CDR2 are SGHRS and YFSETQ. This CDR3 spans 12 amino acids.

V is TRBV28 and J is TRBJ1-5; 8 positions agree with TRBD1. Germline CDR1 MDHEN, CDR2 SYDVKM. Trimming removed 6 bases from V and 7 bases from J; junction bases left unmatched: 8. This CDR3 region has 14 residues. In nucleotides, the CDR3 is TGTGCCAGCAGCGCGGGACAGGCAAGACAGCCCCAGCATTTT. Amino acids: CASSAGQARQPQHF.

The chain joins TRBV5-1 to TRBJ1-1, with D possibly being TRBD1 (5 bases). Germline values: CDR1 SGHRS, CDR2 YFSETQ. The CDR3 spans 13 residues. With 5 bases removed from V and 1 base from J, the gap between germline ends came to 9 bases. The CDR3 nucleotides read TGCGCCAGCAGTGAGGGACCGAACACTGAAGCTTTCTTT. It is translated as CASSEGPNTEAFF.

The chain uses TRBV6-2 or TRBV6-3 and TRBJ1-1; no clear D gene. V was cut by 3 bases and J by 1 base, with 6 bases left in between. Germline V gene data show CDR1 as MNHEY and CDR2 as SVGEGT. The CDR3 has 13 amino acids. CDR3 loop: CASSYQPNTEAFF. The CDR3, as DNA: TGTGCCAGCAGTTATCAACCGAACACTGAAGCTTTCTTT.

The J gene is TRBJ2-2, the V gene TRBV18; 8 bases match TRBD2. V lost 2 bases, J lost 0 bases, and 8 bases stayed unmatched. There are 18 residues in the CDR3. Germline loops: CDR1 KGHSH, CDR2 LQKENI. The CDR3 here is CASSPSATSGANTGELFF. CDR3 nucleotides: TGTGCCAGCTCACCAAGTGCAACTAGCGGAGCGAACACCGGGGAGCTGTTTTTT.

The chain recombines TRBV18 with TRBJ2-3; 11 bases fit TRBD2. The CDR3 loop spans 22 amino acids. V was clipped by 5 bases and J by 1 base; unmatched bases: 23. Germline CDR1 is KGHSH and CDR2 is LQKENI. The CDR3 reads CASSTGTSGPWSAMGGTDTQYF. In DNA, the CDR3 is TGTGCCAGCTCAACCGGGACTAGCGGCCCATGGTCTGCCATGGGGGGCACAGATACGCAGTATTTT.

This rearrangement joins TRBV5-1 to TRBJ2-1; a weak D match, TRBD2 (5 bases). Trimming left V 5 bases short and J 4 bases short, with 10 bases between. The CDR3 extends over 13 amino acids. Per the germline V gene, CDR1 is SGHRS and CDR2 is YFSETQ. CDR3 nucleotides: TGCGCCAGCAGGCAACGGGAATACAATGAGCAGTTCTTC. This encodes CASRQREYNEQFF.

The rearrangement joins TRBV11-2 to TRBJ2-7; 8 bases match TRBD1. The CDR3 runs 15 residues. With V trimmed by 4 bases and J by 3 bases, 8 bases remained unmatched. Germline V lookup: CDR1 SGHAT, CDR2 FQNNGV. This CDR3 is CASSSWTGLRYEQYF. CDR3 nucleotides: TGTGCCAGCAGCTCTTGGACAGGGTTGCGCTACGAGCAGTACTTC.

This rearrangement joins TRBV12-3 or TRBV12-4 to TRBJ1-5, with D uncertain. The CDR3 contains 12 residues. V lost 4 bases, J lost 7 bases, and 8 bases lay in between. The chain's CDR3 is CASSWHMQPQHF. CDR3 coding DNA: TGTGCCAGCAGTTGGCATATGCAGCCCCAGCATTTT.

Here the CDR3 reads CASSLNPASGSIDEQYF. For the CDR3, the DNA is TGCGCCAGCAGCTTGAATCCGGCTAGCGGGAGCATCGACGAGCAGTACTTC. The J gene is TRBJ2-7, the V gene TRBV5-1; TRBD2 aligns across 10 bases. This CDR3 contains 17 residues. The germline CDR1 and CDR2 sequences are SGHRS and YFSETQ. The ends lost 1 base at V and 5 bases at J; junction bases unmatched: 12.

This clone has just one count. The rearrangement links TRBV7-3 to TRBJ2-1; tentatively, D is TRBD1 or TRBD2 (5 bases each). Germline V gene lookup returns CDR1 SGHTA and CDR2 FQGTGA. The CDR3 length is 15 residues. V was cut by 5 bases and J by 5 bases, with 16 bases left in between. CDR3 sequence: CASSRHNLGDNEQFF. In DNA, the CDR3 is TGTGCCAGCAGCCGTCATAACCTGGGGGACAATGAGCAGTTCTTC.